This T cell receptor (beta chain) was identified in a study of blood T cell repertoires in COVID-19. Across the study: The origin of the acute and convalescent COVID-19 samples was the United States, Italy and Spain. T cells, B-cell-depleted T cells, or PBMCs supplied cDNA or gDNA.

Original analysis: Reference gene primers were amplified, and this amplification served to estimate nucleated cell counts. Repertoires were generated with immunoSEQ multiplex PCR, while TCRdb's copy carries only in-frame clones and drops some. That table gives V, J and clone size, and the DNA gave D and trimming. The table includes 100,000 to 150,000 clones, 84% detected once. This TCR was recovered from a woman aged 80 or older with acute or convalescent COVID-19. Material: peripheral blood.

The CDR3 spells CASSLQKNYGYTF. The DNA for the CDR3 is TGCGCCAGCAGCTTGCAGAAAAACTATGGCTACACCTTC. J is TRBJ1-2 and V is TRBV5-1; D uncertain. V was pared by 1 base and J by 2 bases, with 6 bases between. The CDR3 spans 13 residues. CDR1 and CDR2 from the germline V gene are SGHRS and YFSETQ.